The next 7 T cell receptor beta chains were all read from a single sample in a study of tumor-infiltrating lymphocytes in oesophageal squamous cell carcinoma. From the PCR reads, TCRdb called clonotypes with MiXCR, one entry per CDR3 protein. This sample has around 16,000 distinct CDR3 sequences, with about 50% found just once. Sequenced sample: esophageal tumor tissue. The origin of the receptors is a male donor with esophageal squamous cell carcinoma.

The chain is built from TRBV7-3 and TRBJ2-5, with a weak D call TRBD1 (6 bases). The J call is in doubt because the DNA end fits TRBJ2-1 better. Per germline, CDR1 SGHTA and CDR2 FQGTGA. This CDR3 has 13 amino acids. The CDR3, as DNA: TGTGCCAGCAGCTCAGGGGCGTACAATGAGCAGTTCTTC. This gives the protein CASSSGAYNEQFF.

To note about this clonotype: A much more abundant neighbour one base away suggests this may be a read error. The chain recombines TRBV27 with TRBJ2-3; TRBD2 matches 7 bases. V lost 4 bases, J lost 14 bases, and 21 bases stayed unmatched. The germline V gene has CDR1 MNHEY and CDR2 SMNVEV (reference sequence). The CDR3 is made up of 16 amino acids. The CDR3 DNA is TGTGCCAGCAGTTCGCTAGCGGCGCAGGGACCCGGGGAGCTGTATTTT. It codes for CASSSLAAQGPGELYF.

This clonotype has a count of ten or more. The CDR3 coding sequence is TGCGCCAGCAGCTTGGTACCCGGGGGTGAAGCTTTCTTT. This codes for CASSLVPGGEAFF. This chain connects TRBV5-1 to TRBJ1-1, with D possibly being TRBD1 (5 bases). Germline V gene lookup returns CDR1 SGHRS and CDR2 YFSETQ. Trimming removed 0 bases from V and 7 bases from J, with 10 bases in between. The CDR3 sequence is 13 residues long.

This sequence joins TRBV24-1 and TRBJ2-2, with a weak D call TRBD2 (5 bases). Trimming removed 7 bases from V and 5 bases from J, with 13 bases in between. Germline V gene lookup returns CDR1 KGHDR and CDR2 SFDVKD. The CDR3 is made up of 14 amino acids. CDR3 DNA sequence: TGTGCCACCAGGTCCACTAGAACAACCGGGGAGCTGTTTTTT. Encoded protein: CATRSTRTTGELFF.

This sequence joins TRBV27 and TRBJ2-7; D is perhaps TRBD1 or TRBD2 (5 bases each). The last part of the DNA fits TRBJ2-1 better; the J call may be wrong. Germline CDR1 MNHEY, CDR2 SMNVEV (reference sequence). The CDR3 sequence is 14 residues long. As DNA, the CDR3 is TGTGCCAGCAGTTATATTTCCGGGACCAATGAGCAGTTCTTC. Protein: CASSYISGTNEQFF.

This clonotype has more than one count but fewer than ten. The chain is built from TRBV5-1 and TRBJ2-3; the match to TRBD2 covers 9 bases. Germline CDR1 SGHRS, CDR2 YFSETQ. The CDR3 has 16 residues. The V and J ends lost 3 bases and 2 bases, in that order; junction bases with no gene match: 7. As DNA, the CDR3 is TGCGCCAGCAGCTGGACTAGCGAGTACCCCACAGATACGCAGTATTTT. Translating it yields CASSWTSEYPTDTQYF.

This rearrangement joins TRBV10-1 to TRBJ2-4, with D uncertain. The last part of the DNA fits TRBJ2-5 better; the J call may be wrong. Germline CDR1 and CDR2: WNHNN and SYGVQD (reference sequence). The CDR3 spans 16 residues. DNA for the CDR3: TGCGCCAGCAGTGACGGAAGCCTTGGGCACCAAGAGACCCAGTACTTC. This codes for CASSDGSLGHQETQYF.